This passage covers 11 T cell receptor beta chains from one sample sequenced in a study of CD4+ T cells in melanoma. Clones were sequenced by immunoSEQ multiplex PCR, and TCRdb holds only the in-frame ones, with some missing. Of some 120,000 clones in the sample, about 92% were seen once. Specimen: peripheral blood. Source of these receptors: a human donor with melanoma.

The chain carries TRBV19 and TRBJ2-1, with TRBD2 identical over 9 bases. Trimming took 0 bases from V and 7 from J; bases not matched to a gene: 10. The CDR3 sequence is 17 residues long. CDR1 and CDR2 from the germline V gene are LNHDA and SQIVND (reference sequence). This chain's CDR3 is CASSIDRLAGGQNEQFF. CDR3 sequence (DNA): TGTGCCAGTAGTATAGACCGACTTGCGGGGGGGCAAAATGAGCAGTTCTTC.

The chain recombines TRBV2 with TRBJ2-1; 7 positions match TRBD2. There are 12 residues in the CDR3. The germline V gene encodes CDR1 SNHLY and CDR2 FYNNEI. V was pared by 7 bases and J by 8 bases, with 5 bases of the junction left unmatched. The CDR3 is CASTLAMDEQFF. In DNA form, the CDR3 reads TGTGCCAGCACACTAGCGATGGATGAGCAGTTCTTC.

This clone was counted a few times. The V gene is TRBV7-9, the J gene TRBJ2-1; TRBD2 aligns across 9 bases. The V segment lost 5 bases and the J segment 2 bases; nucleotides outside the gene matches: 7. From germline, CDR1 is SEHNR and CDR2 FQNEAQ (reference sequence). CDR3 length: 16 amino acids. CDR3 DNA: TGTGCCAGCAGCCCCAGCCTAGCGGGGACCTACAATGAGCAGTTCTTC. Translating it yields CASSPSLAGTYNEQFF.

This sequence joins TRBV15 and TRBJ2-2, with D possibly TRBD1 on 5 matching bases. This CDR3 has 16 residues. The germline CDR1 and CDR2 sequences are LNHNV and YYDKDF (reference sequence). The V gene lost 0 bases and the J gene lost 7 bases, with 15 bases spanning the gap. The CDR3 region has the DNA TGTGCCACCAGCAGAGATTTTCCGAAAGGACACGGGGAGCTGTTTTTT. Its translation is CATSRDFPKGHGELFF.

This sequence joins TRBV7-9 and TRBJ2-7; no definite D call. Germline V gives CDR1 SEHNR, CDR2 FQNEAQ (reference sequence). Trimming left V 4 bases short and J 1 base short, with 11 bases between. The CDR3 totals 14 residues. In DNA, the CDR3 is TGTGCCAGCAGCTCCCGGACCGAATCCTACGAGCAGTACTTC. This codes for CASSSRTESYEQYF.

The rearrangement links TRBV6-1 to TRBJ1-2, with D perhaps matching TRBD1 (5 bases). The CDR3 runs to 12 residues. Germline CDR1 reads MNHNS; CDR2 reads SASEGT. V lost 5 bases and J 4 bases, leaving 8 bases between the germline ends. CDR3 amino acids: CASSRQIYGYTF. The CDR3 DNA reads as TGTGCCAGCAGTCGACAGATCTATGGCTACACCTTC.

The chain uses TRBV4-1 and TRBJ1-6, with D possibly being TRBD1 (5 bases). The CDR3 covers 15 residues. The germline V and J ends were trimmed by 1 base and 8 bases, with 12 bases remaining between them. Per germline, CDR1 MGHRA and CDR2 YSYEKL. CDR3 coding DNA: TGCGCCAGCAGCCAAGCAGGGAACTCCTATTCACCCCTCCACTTT. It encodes CASSQAGNSYSPLHF.

Written as DNA, the CDR3 is TGTGCCAGCAGCTTGACTCCTAACCTCCAAGAGACCCAGTACTTC. The encoded protein is CASSLTPNLQETQYF. The rearrangement links TRBV5-5 to TRBJ2-5; D remains ambiguous. Per the germline V gene, CDR1 is SGHKS and CDR2 is YYEKEE (reference sequence). The CDR3 sequence is 15 residues long. The V end lost 1 base, the J end lost 1 base, and 11 bases lay between the germline ends.

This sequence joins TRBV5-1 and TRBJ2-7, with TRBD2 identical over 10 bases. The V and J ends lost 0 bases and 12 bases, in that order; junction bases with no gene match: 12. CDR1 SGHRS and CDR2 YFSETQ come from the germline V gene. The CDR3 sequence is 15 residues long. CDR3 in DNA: TGCGCCAGCAGCTTGGGGAGGCTAGCGGGAGAGGGGCCGTACTTC. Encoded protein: CASSLGRLAGEGPYF.

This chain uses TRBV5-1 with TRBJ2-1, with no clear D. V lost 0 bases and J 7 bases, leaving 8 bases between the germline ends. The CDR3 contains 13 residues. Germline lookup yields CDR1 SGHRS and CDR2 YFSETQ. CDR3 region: CASSLAVTNEQFF. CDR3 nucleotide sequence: TGCGCCAGCAGCTTGGCCGTTACTAATGAGCAGTTCTTC.

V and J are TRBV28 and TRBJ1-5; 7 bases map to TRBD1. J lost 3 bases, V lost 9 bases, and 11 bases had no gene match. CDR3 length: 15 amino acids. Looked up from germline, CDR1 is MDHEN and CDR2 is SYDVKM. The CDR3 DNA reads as TGTGCCAGTGGCCCCGACAGGGCGATCAATCAGCCCCAGCATTTT. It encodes CASGPDRAINQPQHF.